This is a list of T cell receptor beta chains from one sample in a study of cytomegalovirus exposure and HLA in healthy donors. Some clones are missing from TCRdb's copy, which holds only in-frame ones; the method was immunoSEQ multiplex PCR. This repertoire shows just under 150,000 clones, 87% found once; its top ten account for 4.5%. Sample: PBMCs. The receptor source for this set is a man aged 18 to 29 in good health and CMV-seropositive. Both conserved end residues are part of each CDR3. Some rows mark clone size as missing; the rest say once, few, many or name a class of expanded clone.

abundance: NA
v_gene: TRBV4-1
j_gene: TRBJ1-2
CDR3aa: CASSPGQGMGGYTF

abundance: NA
v_gene: TRBV5-1
j_gene: TRBJ2-1
CDR3aa: CASSPTGGSYNEQFF

abundance: once
v_gene: TRBV29-1
j_gene: TRBJ2-1
CDR3aa: CSVETSGKWEFF

abundance: NA
v_gene: TRBV27
j_gene: TRBJ1-2
CDR3aa: CASSLPGGDGYTF

abundance: NA
v_gene: TRBV6-6
j_gene: TRBJ2-3
CDR3aa: CASSSHTDTQYF

abundance: NA
v_gene: TRBV30
j_gene: TRBJ2-3
CDR3aa: CAWSPGTVSGTDTQYF

abundance: NA
v_gene: TRBV27
j_gene: TRBJ2-7
CDR3aa: CASSTPNLREQYF

abundance: NA
v_gene: TRBV15
j_gene: TRBJ2-1
CDR3aa: CATSRDRGLPGEQFF

abundance: NA
v_gene: TRBV6-5
j_gene: TRBJ1-2
CDR3aa: CASSPGTFNYGYTF

abundance: NA
v_gene: TRBV5-1
j_gene: TRBJ2-1
CDR3aa: CASSLLAGGLFHNEQFF

abundance: NA
v_gene: TRBV6-5
j_gene: TRBJ1-5
CDR3aa: CASSGTGNQPQHF

abundance: NA
v_gene: TRBV28
j_gene: TRBJ1-5
CDR3aa: CASSSGQGGNQPQHF

abundance: medium-sized
v_gene: TRBV4-2
j_gene: TRBJ2-2
CDR3aa: CASSQVGDTGELFF

abundance: NA
v_gene: TRBV7-9
j_gene: TRBJ2-7
CDR3aa: CASSYTGGSEQYF

abundance: NA
v_gene: TRBV6-5
j_gene: TRBJ2-7
CDR3aa: CASSSRQGKGYEQYF

abundance: few
v_gene: TRBV11-2
j_gene: TRBJ2-7
CDR3aa: CASSLNRVNEQYF

abundance: NA
v_gene: TRBV27
j_gene: TRBJ2-7
CDR3aa: CASSYVVGDEQYF

abundance: NA
v_gene: TRBV19
j_gene: TRBJ2-2
CDR3aa: CASRRQNTGELFF

abundance: once
v_gene: TRBV6-6
j_gene: TRBJ2-1
CDR3aa: CASRQTGTSGGEQFF

abundance: NA
v_gene: TRBV18
j_gene: TRBJ2-3
CDR3aa: CASSPPGQGDTQYF

abundance: NA
v_gene: TRBV2
j_gene: TRBJ2-7
CDR3aa: CASSVGAAYEQYF

abundance: NA
v_gene: TRBV6-6
j_gene: TRBJ2-6
CDR3aa: CASTLGTAGANVLTF

abundance: NA
v_gene: TRBV5-1
j_gene: TRBJ1-1
CDR3aa: CASAATGGNTEAFF

abundance: NA
v_gene: TRBV2
j_gene: TRBJ2-2
CDR3aa: CASSPDRGAAAGELFF

abundance: NA
v_gene: TRBV25-1
j_gene: TRBJ2-3
CDR3aa: CASSGSPGLITDTQYF

abundance: NA
v_gene: TRBV6-5
j_gene: TRBJ2-3
CDR3aa: CASSYFITDTQYF

abundance: NA
v_gene: TRBV5-1
j_gene: TRBJ2-1
CDR3aa: CASSLDVLNEQFF

abundance: NA
v_gene: TRBV6-1
j_gene: TRBJ2-2
CDR3aa: CATEGLPLTGELFF

abundance: NA
v_gene: TRBV28
j_gene: TRBJ1-4
CDR3aa: CASSVDRNNEKLFF

abundance: NA
v_gene: TRBV29-1
j_gene: TRBJ1-2
CDR3aa: CSVLASVYGYTF

abundance: NA
v_gene: TRBV5-1
j_gene: TRBJ2-3
CDR3aa: CASSLGLAGAPIPYF

abundance: NA
v_gene: TRBV6-1
j_gene: TRBJ1-2
CDR3aa: CASREVRALNYGYTF

abundance: few
v_gene: TRBV28
j_gene: TRBJ2-7
CDR3aa: CASGSGTPPYEQYF

abundance: NA
v_gene: TRBV9
j_gene: TRBJ1-3
CDR3aa: CASSVAGSFAGNTIYF

abundance: NA
v_gene: TRBV11-3
j_gene: TRBJ2-2
CDR3aa: CASSLGLAVTGELFF

abundance: NA
v_gene: TRBV27
j_gene: TRBJ1-6
CDR3aa: CATGDSSYNSPLHF

abundance: NA
v_gene: TRBV6-1
j_gene: TRBJ2-2
CDR3aa: CASSVLTTGGNTGELFF

abundance: NA
v_gene: TRBV30
j_gene: TRBJ2-3
CDR3aa: CAWVRQGSPSTDTQYF

abundance: NA
v_gene: TRBV28
j_gene: TRBJ2-2
CDR3aa: CASSFRSGGTSGELFF